This T cell receptor beta chain was identified in a study of blood T cells in healthy people across ages. Whole-study context: About one barcoded beta molecule per two T cells was the capture yield of template switching.

A J-beta primer mix and a sample-barcoded 5' primer were used in a second PCR of roughly 6 to 12 cycles. TCRdb processed the 5' RACE reads anew with MiXCR; each CDR3 protein has one entry. The sample lists more than 700,000 distinct CDR3 sequences, about 55% occurring once. V shed 2 bases, J shed 6 bases, and the junction held 7 bases outside the gene matches. The CDR3 covers 16 residues. The germline V gene encodes CDR1 SNHLY and CDR2 FYNNEI. This TCR was recovered from a man of 80 years or more in good health. V usage is TRBV2 and J usage is TRBJ2-5; the match to TRBD2 covers 12 bases. Specimen: blood. CDR3 residues: CASSEFETSGSKTQYF. CDR3 DNA: TGTGCCAGCAGTGAATTCGAGACTAGCGGGAGCAAGACCCAGTACTTC.